What follows is one T cell receptor beta chain and its context. Antigen: not known. This sample is drawn from a study of CD8 T cells in ankylosing spondylitis. Regarding the study as a whole: Past research had described some motif variants in reactive arthritis synovial fluid and blood. Made up of eight highly homologous variants, a TCR beta motif appeared characteristic of ankylosing spondylitis blood. Relatively scarce in peripheral blood, disease-linked clones were CD8+.

From germline, CDR1 is MNHEY and CDR2 SMNVEV (reference sequence). V shed 5 bases and J 6 bases; nucleotides not matched to a gene: 6. CDR3 size: 13 residues. By quantitative 5'-RACE with molecular barcodes, the TCR beta libraries were made. One entry per CDR3 protein results from TCRdb running MiXCR on the 5' RACE reads. The table lists over 400,000 distinct CDR3 sequences, roughly a quarter of them singletons, with under 0.9% in the top ten. The chain combines TRBV27 with TRBJ1-2; 7 nucleotides line up with TRBD1. Sequences were obtained from blood, either unsorted or a sorted T cell fraction (not recorded which). The sequence was obtained from a male donor with ankylosing spondylitis. CDR3 sequence: CASSTQGFDGYTF. The CDR3 DNA follows: TGTGCCAGCAGTACACAGGGGTTCGATGGCTACACCTTC.